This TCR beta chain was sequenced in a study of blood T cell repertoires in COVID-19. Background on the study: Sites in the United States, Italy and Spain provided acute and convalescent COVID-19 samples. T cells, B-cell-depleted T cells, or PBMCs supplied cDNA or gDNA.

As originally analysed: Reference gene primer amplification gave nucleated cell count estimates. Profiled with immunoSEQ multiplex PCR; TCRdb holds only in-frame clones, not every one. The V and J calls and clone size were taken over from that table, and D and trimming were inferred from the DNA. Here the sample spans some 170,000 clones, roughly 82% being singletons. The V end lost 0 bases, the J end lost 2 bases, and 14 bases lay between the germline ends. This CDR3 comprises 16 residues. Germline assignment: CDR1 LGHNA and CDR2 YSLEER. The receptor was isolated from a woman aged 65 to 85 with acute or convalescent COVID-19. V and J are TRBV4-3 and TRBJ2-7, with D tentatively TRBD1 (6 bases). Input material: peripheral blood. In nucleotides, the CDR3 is TGCGCCAGCAGCCAAGATCCCCGGGACACGACCTACGAGCAGTACTTC. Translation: CASSQDPRDTTYEQYF.